This TCR beta chain is from a study of shared clonotypes between healthy human individuals. Produced via immunoSEQ multiplex PCR; TCRdb's table is partial and in-frame only. This repertoire shows 660,000 or so clones, approximately 96% found once; its top ten account for less than 0.12%. The CDR3 totals 18 residues. Germline assignment: CDR1 SGHVS and CDR2 FQNEAQ. V shed 0 bases, J shed 0 bases, and the junction held 5 bases outside the gene matches. CD8 cells classed as naive were CD45RO-negative and positively selected for CCR7, excluding terminally differentiated effector memory CD45RA+ cells. The rearrangement joins TRBV7-8 to TRBJ2-6; 7 bases are a match to TRBD1. The sample was naive CD8+ T cells sorted from blood. This clonotype originated in a woman in her 30s in good health. Here the CDR3 DNA reads TGTGCCAGCAGCTTAGCTGACAGGGCTTTCTCTGGGGCCAACGTCCTGACTTTC. Its protein product is CASSLADRAFSGANVLTF.